Below, one TCR beta chain is given with its context. This entry comes from a study of blood T cell repertoires in COVID-19. In the study overall: Acute and convalescent COVID-19 samples came from the United States, Italy and Spain. PBMCs, B-cell-depleted T cells, or T cells provided the cDNA or gDNA that made up the material.

Per the authors' pipeline: Quantification of nucleated cells was approximated via reference gene primer amplification. Clones were sequenced by immunoSEQ multiplex PCR, and TCRdb holds only the in-frame ones, with some missing. V, J and clone size reflect that table, while D and trimming were determined from the DNA. Among roughly 100,000 clones listed, 80% to 90% were seen once. This receptor was obtained from a human donor in a cohort sampled during active COVID-19. Sequencing was done on a sample of peripheral blood.

The CDR3 sequence: CASSLDGGYGEQFF. The CDR3 nucleotides read TGTGCCAGCAGCTTGGATGGAGGGTACGGAGAGCAGTTCTTC. J is TRBJ2-1 and V is TRBV7-2; D is possibly TRBD2 (6 bases). V was cut by 3 bases and J by 10 bases, with 16 bases left in between. The CDR3 spans 14 residues. Germline V gives CDR1 SGHTA, CDR2 FQGNSA.